Presented here are 23 T cell receptor beta chains from one specimen sequenced in a study of response to subunit inactivated influenza vaccine. TCRdb passed the RT-PCR reads through MiXCR, listing each CDR3 protein once. The repertoire holds under 550,000 distinct CDR3 sequences, with approximately 7.6% as singletons. The source was PBMCs from blood, collected approximately 25 months after vaccination. Receptors were obtained from a man aged 50 to 69 who received an inactivated influenza vaccine.

This clonotype turned up a few times. The chain is built from TRBV20-1 and TRBJ2-7, with 7 bases aligning to TRBD2. The CDR3 length is 15 residues. CDR1 is DFQATT and CDR2 is SNEGSKA in the germline V gene (reference sequence). The V and J ends lost 3 bases and 0 bases, in that order; junction bases with no gene match: 8. DNA for the CDR3: TGCAGTGCTAGGGTAACTAGCGCCTTCTCCTACGAGCAGTACTTC. It codes for CSARVTSAFSYEQYF.

In nucleotides, the CDR3 is TGTGCCAGCAGATACGCGACACGTAACACTGAAGCTTTCTTT. As protein: CASRYATRNTEAFF. The gene calls are TRBV28 and TRBJ1-1; D ambiguous. The CDR3 has 14 amino acids. Germline CDR1 MDHEN, CDR2 SYDVKM. Between the trimmed V and J ends, which lost 6 bases and 2 bases, there was a span of 13 bases.

This clonotype has a count of ten or more. The chain joins TRBV20-1 to TRBJ2-3, with 11 bases fitting TRBD2. Germline trimming cut 5 bases from V and 2 bases from J; bases unmatched to any gene: 6. Germline lookup yields CDR1 DFQATT and CDR2 SNEGSKA (reference sequence). The CDR3 has 15 amino acids. The chain's CDR3 is CSAPGTSGYTDTQYF. The CDR3 DNA is TGCAGTGCTCCCGGGACTAGCGGCTACACAGATACGCAGTATTTT.

V and J are TRBV5-1 and TRBJ2-2; 8 nucleotides align to TRBD2. V gave up 4 bases and J gave up 3 bases; unmatched junction bases: 14. The CDR3 is made up of 18 amino acids. Germline V gene data show CDR1 as SGHRS and CDR2 as YFSETQ. The CDR3, as DNA: TGCGCCAGCAGCACTCTAGCGGGTTCCACTGGTTACACCGGGGAGCTGTTTTTT. It translates to CASSTLAGSTGYTGELFF.

This clonotype was detected ten times or more. The genes are TRBV28 and TRBJ2-1, with D unclear. Trimming took off 3 bases at V and 1 base at J, with 7 bases between the two ends. Germline V gene sequence: CDR1 MDHEN, CDR2 SYDVKM. This CDR3 is built from 14 residues. The CDR3 bases are TGTGCCAGCAGTTTGGTGGGGTCCTACAATGAGCAGTTCTTC. Its translation is CASSLVGSYNEQFF.

The chain employs TRBV4-2 and TRBJ2-5; D is unresolved. This CDR3 has 15 residues. The germline V and J ends were trimmed by 0 bases and 5 bases, with 13 bases remaining between them. CDR1 is LGHNA, CDR2 YNFKEQ, per germline. The CDR3, as DNA: TGTGCCAGCAGCCAAGAACCCAAGACTTCGGAGACCCAGTACTTC. It yields the protein CASSQEPKTSETQYF.

This clonotype was detected only a few times. CDR3 in DNA: TGCGCCAGCAGCTTGGCTTTGACAGGGGGCACTGAAGCTTTCTTT. Its translation is CASSLALTGGTEAFF. This chain links TRBV5-1 with TRBJ1-1; 9 positions agree with TRBD1. Germline CDR1 SGHRS, CDR2 YFSETQ. The CDR3 runs 15 residues. After removal of 0 bases from V and 4 bases from J, the junction contained 4 bases not matched to a gene.

The table lists this clonotype with many counts. The rearrangement joins TRBV3-1 to TRBJ2-7, with 9 bases aligning to TRBD2. Per the germline V gene, CDR1 is LGHDT and CDR2 is YNNKEL (reference sequence). V lost 4 bases and J lost 0; bases outside the gene matches: 4. This CDR3 is 15 amino acids long. CDR3 DNA: TGTGCCAGCAGCCCGACTAGCGGAGACTCCTACGAGCAGTACTTC. As protein: CASSPTSGDSYEQYF.

This clonotype appeared many times. The V gene is TRBV20-1, the J gene TRBJ1-1, with D unresolved. The V gene lost 3 bases and the J gene lost 0 bases, with 8 bases spanning the gap. The germline CDR1 and CDR2 sequences are DFQATT and SNEGSKA (reference sequence). The CDR3 length is 13 residues. As DNA, the CDR3 is TGCAGTGCTAGGGCCGCAATGAACACTGAAGCTTTCTTT. This codes for CSARAAMNTEAFF.

This clonotype was found a few times. The rearrangement uses TRBV21-1 and TRBJ2-7; the table calls TRBD2, which could not be checked here. TRBV21-1 is a pseudogene segment. The CDR3 is made up of 18 amino acids. In nucleotides, the CDR3 is TGTGCCAGCAGCAACGACATCCTAGCAGGCCGTGATGTCTACGAGCAGTACTTC. This sequence encodes CASSNDILAGRDVYEQYF.

The chain recombines TRBV10-3 with TRBJ2-1, with 8 bases lining up with TRBD1. V lost 2 bases to trimming and J lost 8 bases; unmatched junction nucleotides: 8. CDR1 and CDR2 from the germline V gene are ENHRY and SYGVKD. This CDR3 spans 15 amino acids. CDR3 sequence: CAISEGQGRADEQFF. Written as DNA, the CDR3 is TGTGCCATCAGTGAGGGACAGGGTCGGGCCGATGAGCAGTTCTTC.

This clonotype showed up many times. The chain combines TRBV7-8 with TRBJ1-6; 7 bases agree with TRBD1. Trimming cost V 4 bases and J 4 bases; bases outside gene matches: 4. The V gene's germline CDR1 is SGHVS and CDR2 FQNEAQ. The CDR3 loop spans 15 amino acids. CDR3 residues: CASSSRQGYNSPLHF. CDR3 bases: TGTGCCAGCAGCTCCCGACAGGGTTATAATTCACCCCTCCACTTT.

This clonotype was counted many times. This chain joins TRBV7-8 and TRBJ2-2; D gene unclear. The CDR3 spans 14 residues. Trimming pared 1 base from V and 3 bases from J, leaving 6 bases between. Germline V CDR1 and CDR2: SGHVS, FQNEAQ. CDR3 protein: CASSLEPHTGELFF. The CDR3 DNA is TGTGCCAGCAGCTTAGAGCCCCACACCGGGGAGCTGTTTTTT.

This clonotype was detected a few times. J is TRBJ1-5 and V is TRBV5-5; no definite D call. Trimming took off 4 bases at V and 4 bases at J, with 15 bases between the two ends. In germline, CDR1 is SGHKS, CDR2 YYEKEE (reference sequence). CDR3 size: 15 residues. Here the CDR3 DNA reads TGTGCCAGCAGCCAGTCTAGGGCCACAAATCAGCCCCAGCATTTT. Its protein is CASSQSRATNQPQHF.

This clonotype was counted at least ten times. The chain is built from TRBV4-1 and TRBJ1-4; D is perhaps TRBD1 (6 bases). Deletions cut 1 base from V and 7 bases from J, with 13 bases between. This CDR3 has 15 amino acids. Germline V gives CDR1 MGHRA, CDR2 YSYEKL. CDR3 DNA sequence: TGCGCCAGCAGCCAAGCCGGACAGCTCGGTGAAAAACTGTTTTTT. Its protein product is CASSQAGQLGEKLFF.

The chain uses TRBV7-2 and TRBJ1-1, with 7 bases lining up with TRBD1. This CDR3 contains 15 residues. The V and J ends lost 5 bases and 4 bases, in that order; junction bases with no gene match: 10. The V gene's germline CDR1 is SGHTA and CDR2 FQGNSA. The DNA of the CDR3 is TGTGCCAGCAGCCTCCAGGGGGGCGCGCGCACTGAAGCTTTCTTT. Amino acids: CASSLQGGARTEAFF.

The sample holds many counts of this clonotype. The chain links TRBV12-3 or TRBV12-4 to TRBJ1-1; D is perhaps TRBD1 (5 bases). Trimming cost V 2 bases and J 4 bases, with 17 bases left between them. CDR3 length: 16 amino acids. The CDR3 DNA reads TGTGCCAGCAGTTTATCCCCAGCAGGGTGGATCACTGAAGCTTTCTTT. Protein product: CASSLSPAGWITEAFF.

V usage is TRBV5-1 and J usage is TRBJ2-1, with TRBD1 matching 7 bases. From germline, CDR1 is SGHRS and CDR2 YFSETQ. V dropped 2 bases and J dropped 3; count of bases not matched to a gene: 5. CDR3 length: 15 amino acids. This chain's CDR3 is CASSFTGALYNEQFF. For the CDR3, the DNA is TGCGCCAGCAGCTTTACAGGGGCCCTCTACAATGAGCAGTTCTTC.

J is TRBJ2-1 and V is TRBV15, with D unresolved. V shed 5 bases and J shed 4 bases, with 6 bases lying between them. The CDR3 extends over 12 amino acids. From germline, CDR1 is LNHNV and CDR2 YYDKDF (reference sequence). The CDR3 nucleotides read TGTGCCACCAGCCGCAGATACAATGAGCAGTTCTTC. It is translated as CATSRRYNEQFF.

This clonotype turned up a few times. The V gene is TRBV3-1, the J gene TRBJ1-6; D remains unclear. The CDR3 spans 13 residues. Trimming cost V 0 bases and J 10 bases, with 7 bases left between them. Germline assignment: CDR1 LGHDT and CDR2 YNNKEL (reference sequence). The CDR3 DNA reads as TGTGCCAGCAGCCAAGAGACGAGATCACCCCTCCACTTT. It specifies CASSQETRSPLHF.

This clonotype occurred many times. The chain carries TRBV5-1 and TRBJ2-1; the match to TRBD2 covers 10 bases. The germline V gene has CDR1 SGHRS and CDR2 YFSETQ. The trim removed 4 bases at V and 3 bases at J, leaving 16 bases unmatched. This CDR3 has 19 residues. Here the CDR3 DNA reads TGCGCCAGCAGCCTTGGGGTGGCTAGCGGGAGAAAACTCTACAATGAGCAGTTCTTC. It yields the protein CASSLGVASGRKLYNEQFF.

This clonotype was seen at least ten times. The rearrangement links TRBV12-3 or TRBV12-4 to TRBJ2-3; D call uncertain. The CDR3 contains 18 residues. Trimming took off 4 bases at V and 6 bases at J, with 26 bases between the two ends. CDR3: CASSSTATLHLGVDTQYF. DNA for the CDR3: TGTGCCAGCAGTTCTACAGCAACCCTACACCTTGGGGTGGATACGCAGTATTTT.

This clonotype was detected a few times. The chain has TRBV2 and TRBJ2-7; 9 bases agree with TRBD1. The CDR3 covers 14 residues. CDR1 is SNHLY, CDR2 FYNNEI, per germline. J gave up 1 base and V 5 bases, and 3 bases lay outside the gene matches. The CDR3 DNA follows: TGTGCCAGCAGTTGGGACAGGGTTTCCTACGAGCAGTACTTC. It translates to CASSWDRVSYEQYF.